This T cell receptor (beta chain) was sequenced for a study of monozygotic twins with inflammatory bowel disease. TCRdb reprocessed the 5' RACE reads and reports one entry per CDR3 protein, with no DNA. This sample's clone table lists nearly 450,000 distinct CDR3 sequences. Germline values: CDR1 SGHTA, CDR2 FQGNSA. CDR3 length: 15 amino acids. V and J are TRBV7-2 and TRBJ2-4. This clonotype originated in a human donor with ulcerative colitis or Crohn's disease, or a healthy co-twin of an affected twin (not recorded which). Sequences were obtained from blood. The CDR3 spells CASSLQESPKNIQYF.